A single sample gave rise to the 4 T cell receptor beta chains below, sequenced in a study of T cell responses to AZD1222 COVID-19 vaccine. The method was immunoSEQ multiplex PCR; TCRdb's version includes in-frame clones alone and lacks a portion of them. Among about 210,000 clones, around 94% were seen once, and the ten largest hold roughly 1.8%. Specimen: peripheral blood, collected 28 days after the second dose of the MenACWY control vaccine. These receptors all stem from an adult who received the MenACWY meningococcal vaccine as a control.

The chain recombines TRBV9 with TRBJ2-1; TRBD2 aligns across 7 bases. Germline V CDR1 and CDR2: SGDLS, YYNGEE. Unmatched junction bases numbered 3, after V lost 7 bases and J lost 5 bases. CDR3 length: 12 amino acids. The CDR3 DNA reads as TGTGCCAGCCTGGGACTACACAATGAGCAGTTCTTC. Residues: CASLGLHNEQFF.

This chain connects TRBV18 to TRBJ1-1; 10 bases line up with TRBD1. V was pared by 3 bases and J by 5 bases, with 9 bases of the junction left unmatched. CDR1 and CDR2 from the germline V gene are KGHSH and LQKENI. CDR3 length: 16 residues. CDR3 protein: CASSPLTRTGGTEAFF. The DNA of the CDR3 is TGTGCCAGCTCACCCCTCACCCGGACAGGGGGGACTGAAGCTTTCTTT. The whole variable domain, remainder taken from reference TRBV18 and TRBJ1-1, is NAGVMQNPRHLVRRRGQEARLRCSPMKGHSHVYWYRQLPEEGLKFMVYLQKENIIDESGMPKERFSAEFPKEGPSILRIQQVVRGDSAAYFCASSPLTRTGGTEAFFGQGTRLTVV.

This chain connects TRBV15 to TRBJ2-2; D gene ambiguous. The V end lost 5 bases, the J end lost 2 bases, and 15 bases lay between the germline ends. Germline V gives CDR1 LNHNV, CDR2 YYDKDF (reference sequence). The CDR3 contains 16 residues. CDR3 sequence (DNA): TGTGCCACCAGCGGTAGACTGGCGGCCAACACCGGGGAGCTGTTTTTT. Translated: CATSGRLAANTGELFF.

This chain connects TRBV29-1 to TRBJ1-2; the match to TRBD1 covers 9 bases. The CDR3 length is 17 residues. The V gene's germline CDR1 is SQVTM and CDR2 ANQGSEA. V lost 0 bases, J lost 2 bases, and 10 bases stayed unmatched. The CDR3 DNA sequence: TGCAGCGTTGAAGATCGAAGACAGGGGGAAGCCAACTATGGCTACACCTTC. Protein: CSVEDRRQGEANYGYTF.